This entry lists 12 T cell receptor beta chains sequenced from one sample in a study of cytomegalovirus exposure and HLA in healthy donors. Here immunoSEQ multiplex PCR was the method, and the copy in TCRdb shows in-frame clones only, minus some. The table has roughly 120,000 clones, around nine tenths seen once. Specimen: PBMCs. These TCRs come from a woman between 18 and 29 years old in good health and CMV-seronegative.

The chain is built from TRBV5-6 and TRBJ2-7; D call uncertain. The CDR3 length is 13 residues. Trimming removed 2 bases at V and 1 base at J, with 7 bases between. Germline V CDR1 and CDR2: SGHDT, YYEEEE. The CDR3 here is CASSFDISYEQYF. CDR3 DNA: TGTGCCAGCAGCTTTGACATTTCCTACGAGCAGTACTTC.

The rearrangement links TRBV5-1 to TRBJ1-1, with a weak D call TRBD1 (6 bases). Germline V gene lookup returns CDR1 SGHRS and CDR2 YFSETQ. The CDR3 runs to 16 residues. The germline V and J ends were trimmed by 2 bases and 11 bases, with 25 bases remaining between them. For the CDR3, the DNA is TGCGCCAGCAGCTTTAACCGGGGGGCCCTCTTCCATAAGGCTTTCTTT. Translation gives CASSFNRGALFHKAFF. The full variable domain, completed using reference TRBV5-1 and TRBJ1-1, is KAGVTQTPRYLIKTRGQQVTLSCSPISGHRSVSWYQQTPGQGLQFLFEYFSETQRNKGNFPGRFSGRQFSNSRSEMNVSTLELGDSALYLCASSFNRGALFHKAFFGQGTRLTVV.

In the case of this clone: Other DNA sequences in the same sample also yield this CDR3. The chain uses TRBV6-5 and TRBJ1-1; D is uncertain. Trimming took 2 bases from V and 7 from J, leaving 8 bases between them. The CDR3 extends over 12 amino acids. Germline V gene data show CDR1 as MNHEY and CDR2 as SVGAGI. Here the CDR3 DNA reads TGTGCCAGCAGTTACAGTACCGGTGAAGCTTTCTTT. This encodes CASSYSTGEAFF.

This sequence joins TRBV30 and TRBJ1-5; D may be TRBD1 (6 bases). The CDR3 totals 15 residues. Between the trimmed V and J ends, which lost 5 bases and 3 bases, there was a span of 17 bases. Germline V gene data show CDR1 as GTSNPN and CDR2 as SVGIG (reference sequence). In nucleotides, the CDR3 is TGTGCCTGGCCCTTTTCCGGGACATCCAATCAGCCCCAGCATTTT. Translated, it gives CAWPFSGTSNQPQHF. The complete variable domain, with remaining parts taken from reference TRBV30 and TRBJ1-5, reads SQTIHQWPATLVQPVGSPLSLECTVEGTSNPNLYWYRQAAGRGLQLLFYSVGIGQISSEVPQNLSASRPQDRQFILSSKKLLLSDSGFYLCAWPFSGTSNQPQHFGDGTRLSIL.

This clone was picked up one time. The chain links TRBV18 to TRBJ1-1; TRBD1 agrees at 7 bases. The CDR3 has 15 amino acids. The J segment lost 0 bases and the V segment lost 4 bases, leaving 5 bases of the junction unmatched. Germline values: CDR1 KGHSH, CDR2 LQKENI. The CDR3 region has the DNA TGTGCCAGCTCACACAGGACAGGTTTGAACACTGAAGCTTTCTTT. Translating gives CASSHRTGLNTEAFF.

The rearrangement joins TRBV5-1 to TRBJ1-2; D uncertain. V was cut by 0 bases and J by 4 bases, with 19 bases left in between. Germline CDR1 SGHRS, CDR2 YFSETQ. CDR3 length: 17 amino acids. The CDR3 DNA follows: TGCGCCAGCAGCTTGGCCGCCGGTAGTCGCCTGTCCTATGGCTACACCTTC. Translating gives CASSLAAGSRLSYGYTF.

This sequence joins TRBV30 and TRBJ2-1; TRBD2 is a possible D gene (6 bases). The V gene lost 0 bases and the J gene lost 9 bases, with 6 bases spanning the gap. Germline CDR1 is GTSNPN and CDR2 is SVGIG (reference sequence). The CDR3 extends over 11 amino acids. CDR3 in amino acids: CAWSVAGEQFF. DNA for the CDR3: TGTGCCTGGAGTGTAGCGGGTGAGCAGTTCTTC. Using reference TRBV30 and TRBJ2-1 for the parts outside the CDR3, the full variable domain is SQTIHQWPATLVQPVGSPLSLECTVEGTSNPNLYWYRQAAGRGLQLLFYSVGIGQISSEVPQNLSASRPQDRQFILSSKKLLLSDSGFYLCAWSVAGEQFFGPGTRLTVL.

The chain employs TRBV5-1 and TRBJ2-1, with D perhaps TRBD2 (5 bases). V lost 3 bases, J lost 8 bases, and 9 bases lay in between. CDR1 is SGHRS and CDR2 is YFSETQ in the germline V gene. The CDR3 spans 12 residues. Here the CDR3 DNA reads TGCGCCAGCAGCTCGGGGTGGGATGAGCAGTTCTTC. Protein product: CASSSGWDEQFF.

This clone was detected only a few times. The rearrangement joins TRBV6-1 to TRBJ2-2; 7 nucleotides line up with TRBD2. The CDR3 totals 13 residues. The junction had 0 bases not matched to a gene; V was cut back by 3 bases and J by 5 bases. CDR1 and CDR2 (germline): MNHNS, SASEGT. The CDR3 DNA reads TGTGCCAGCAGTGAGCGGGAGACCGGGGAGCTGTTTTTT. As protein: CASSERETGELFF.

The CDR3 coding sequence is TGTGCCAGCAGCATCCCCAGGGTTGTGGAAGAGACCCAGTACTTC. Translated, it gives CASSIPRVVEETQYF. The genes are TRBV11-2 and TRBJ2-5; perhaps TRBD1 as D (5 bases). The CDR3 has 15 residues. Germline values: CDR1 SGHAT, CDR2 FQNNGV. V lost 5 bases to trimming and J lost 3 bases, with 16 bases between them.

This clone was counted only a few times. The V call is TRBV5-1, the J call TRBJ1-1; 9 nucleotides align to TRBD1. The CDR3 is 14 amino acids. After removal of 2 bases from V and 4 bases from J, the junction contained 3 bases not matched to a gene. The germline gives CDR1 SGHRS, CDR2 YFSETQ. The DNA for the CDR3 is TGCGCCAGCAGCTTACAGGGGGCGGGCACTGAAGCTTTCTTT. It yields the protein CASSLQGAGTEAFF.

The chain employs TRBV27 and TRBJ2-7, with 7 bases aligning to TRBD1. Trimming at V came to 6 bases and at J to 5 bases, leaving 10 bases not matched to a gene. The V gene's germline CDR1 is MNHEY and CDR2 SMNVEV (reference sequence). There are 14 residues in the CDR3. The CDR3 coding sequence is TGTGCCAGCAGCTCCGGGACAGTTGTCCACGAGCAGTACTTC. It is translated as CASSSGTVVHEQYF.